Sequencing of this T cell receptor beta chain was carried out in a study of T-cell memory formation after mild COVID-19. Points from the study as a whole: Researchers found some responding clones in pre-infection memory, a sign that cross-reactive memory joined. Day 15 to 85 contractors were CD4/CD8 balanced; later expanders leaned CD4+. Clones that contracted clustered mainly in CM and EM if CD4+ and in EMRA if CD8+.

The CDR3 runs 12 residues. Trimming shortened V by 2 bases and J by 4 bases, and 5 bases separated the two germline ends. The V gene's germline CDR1 is KGHSH and CDR2 LQKENI. Points on this clonotype: No antigen is known for it.

TCRdb fed the 5' RACE reads into MiXCR, producing one record per CDR3 protein. The data show nearly 40,000 distinct CDR3 sequences, over 5% seen once. The chain has TRBV18 and TRBJ1-2, with D hard to call. The material sequenced was PBMCs or a T cell subset sorted from them (not recorded which). The clonotype originates from an adult who had mild COVID-19 (a few samples of this study predate the infection). Cell type and time point are not known. The CDR3 coding sequence is TGTGCCAGCTCACCAGGGTTCTATGGCTACACCTTC. Its translation: CASSPGFYGYTF.